This record covers a single T cell receptor (beta chain). What it binds is not known. TCRdb used MiXCR to reprocess the multiplex PCR reads, holding one entry per CDR3 protein. The sample contains around 130,000 distinct CDR3 sequences, 30% to 35% of which appear only once. Breast cancer patients provided tissue from their axillary draining lymph nodes. The record originates from a study of breast tumors, draining lymph nodes, adjacent tissues. The CDR3 consists of 14 residues. Germline V gives CDR1 SGHTA, CDR2 FQGNSA. V gave up 5 bases and J gave up 5 bases; unmatched junction bases: 8. Findings and caveats of the study: Tumor repertoires ranked between lymph nodes and nontumor tissue in diversity, with V and J gene preferences.

Sequencing was carried out using axillary lymph node tissue. This sequence was found in a female donor with breast cancer. Some clones in this sample may be carry-over from other donors' samples. V usage is TRBV7-2 and J usage is TRBJ1-1, with 7 bases fitting TRBD1. The CDR3 DNA reads TGTGCCAGCAGCACGACAGGGTCGGATACTGAAGCTTTCTTT. It codes for CASSTTGSDTEAFF.